One sample yielded the 16 T cell receptor beta chains listed below, sequenced in a study of cytomegalovirus exposure and HLA in healthy donors. Primers included in the PCR were 60 Vbeta and 13 Jbeta primers. Produced via immunoSEQ multiplex PCR; TCRdb's table is partial and in-frame only. The sample holds roughly 46,000 clones. The sample taken for sequencing was PBMCs. All receptors come from a woman in her thirties or forties in good health and CMV-seronegative.

The genes are TRBV6-1 and TRBJ1-2; D is unresolved. From germline, CDR1 is MNHNS and CDR2 SASEGT. The CDR3 runs to 13 residues. With 9 bases removed from V and 3 bases from J, the gap between germline ends came to 14 bases. The CDR3 nucleotides are TGTGCCAGTAGAGGTTCCCGCGACTATGGCTACACCTTC. Encoded protein: CASRGSRDYGYTF.

The chain has TRBV4-2 and TRBJ2-5; 9 bases fit TRBD2. Germline V lookup: CDR1 LGHNA, CDR2 YNFKEQ. The CDR3 loop spans 17 amino acids. Losses at the gene ends were 1 base for V and 5 bases for J; bases not matched to a gene: 11. CDR3 protein: CASSQGASGANRETQYF. The CDR3 DNA sequence: TGTGCCAGCAGCCAAGGGGCTAGCGGGGCCAACCGGGAGACCCAGTACTTC.

V and J are TRBV7-3 and TRBJ1-2; the D gene is possibly TRBD1 (5 bases). Trimming took 1 base from V and 6 from J, leaving 12 bases between them. The CDR3 has 14 residues. Per germline, CDR1 SGHTA and CDR2 FQGTGA. CDR3 residues: CASSLRQGLDGYTF. The CDR3 nucleotides read TGTGCCAGCAGCTTAAGGCAGGGTCTCGATGGCTACACCTTC.

The chain has TRBV6-6 and TRBJ2-5, with TRBD1 matching over 8 bases. The CDR3 loop spans 13 amino acids. The V segment lost 6 bases and the J segment 5 bases; nucleotides outside the gene matches: 5. Germline V CDR1 and CDR2: MNHNY, SVGAGI (reference sequence). CDR3 residues: CASRHRQGETQYF. As DNA, the CDR3 is TGTGCCAGCAGGCACAGACAGGGGGAGACCCAGTACTTC.

The chain has TRBV11-3 and TRBJ2-1, with TRBD2 identical over 14 bases. In germline, CDR1 is SGHNT, CDR2 YENEEA. The V and J ends lost 5 bases and 9 bases, in that order; junction bases with no gene match: 6. The CDR3 covers 15 residues. The CDR3: CASSPGTSGSTEQFF. The CDR3 DNA is TGTGCCAGCAGCCCGGGGACTAGCGGGAGTACTGAGCAGTTCTTC. The complete variable domain, with remaining parts taken from reference TRBV11-3 and TRBJ2-1, reads EAGVVQSPRYKIIEKKQPVAFWCNPISGHNTLYWYLQNLGQGPELLIRYENEEAVDDSQLPKDRFSAERLKGVDSTLKIQPAELGDSAVYLCASSPGTSGSTEQFFGPGTRLTVL.

DNA of the CDR3: TGTGCCAGCAGCTTCTTATCCGGGGACAGTAAAAGCTACGAGCAGTACTTC. This gives the protein CASSFLSGDSKSYEQYF. The chain has TRBV7-9 and TRBJ2-7, with 7 positions matching TRBD1. The V gene end was trimmed by 3 bases and the J gene end by 3 bases; junction bases not matched to a gene: 14. Germline CDR1 SEHNR, CDR2 FQNEAQ (reference sequence). This CDR3 contains 17 residues. The full variable domain, its missing parts supplied by reference TRBV7-9 and TRBJ2-7, is DTGVSQNPRHKITKRGQNVTFRCDPISEHNRLYWYRQTLGQGPEFLTYFQNEAQLEKSRLLSDRFSAERPKGSFSTLEIQRTEQGDSAMYLCASSFLSGDSKSYEQYFGPGTRLTVT.

The chain has TRBV18 and TRBJ2-7; 8 nucleotides match TRBD2. The CDR3 covers 15 residues. Germline CDR1 is KGHSH and CDR2 is LQKENI. V shed 0 bases and J 3 bases; nucleotides not matched to a gene: 4. CDR3 region: CASSPPSGRVYEQYF. As DNA, the CDR3 is TGTGCCAGCTCACCACCAAGCGGGAGAGTCTACGAGCAGTACTTC.

This sequence joins TRBV5-4 and TRBJ2-7; 7 nucleotides agree with TRBD1. Germline V gene data show CDR1 as SGHNT and CDR2 as YYREEE (reference sequence). The ends lost 4 bases at V and 4 bases at J; junction bases unmatched: 11. The CDR3 runs 15 residues. The CDR3 protein is CASSGDRDSIYEQYF. In DNA form, the CDR3 reads TGTGCCAGCAGCGGCGACCGGGACAGCATATACGAGCAGTACTTC.

The chain recombines TRBV28 with TRBJ2-7, with unresolved D. This CDR3 has 11 amino acids. Germline CDR1 is MDHEN and CDR2 is SYDVKM. The V gene lost 4 bases and the J gene lost 3 bases, with 4 bases spanning the gap. The CDR3 coding sequence is TGTGCCAGCAGTTCCAACTACGAGCAGTACTTC. This translates into CASSSNYEQYF.

V gene TRBV25-1 combines with J gene TRBJ2-1, with 7 bases fitting TRBD1. This CDR3 has 13 residues. V trimming: 8 bases; J trimming: 2 bases; junction bases outside the gene matches: 3. Germline CDR1 reads MGHDK; CDR2 reads SYGVNS. The CDR3 DNA reads as TGTGCCAGCTCAGGGGGAGCCTACAATGAGCAGTTCTTC. Amino acid sequence: CASSGGAYNEQFF.

The chain uses TRBV4-2 and TRBJ1-2; D is unresolved. The CDR3 runs to 13 residues. V shed 0 bases and J shed 4 bases, with 6 bases lying between them. CDR1 is LGHNA, CDR2 YNFKEQ, per germline. The CDR3 sequence is CASSQEEGYGYTF. CDR3 coding DNA: TGTGCCAGCAGCCAAGAGGAGGGCTATGGCTACACCTTC.

The gene calls are TRBV5-1 and TRBJ2-3, with 10 bases matching TRBD1. This CDR3 has 14 amino acids. The trim removed 4 bases at V and 6 bases at J, leaving 5 bases unmatched. Germline-derived CDR1 and CDR2 are SGHRS and YFSETQ. CDR3 in DNA: TGCGCCAGCAGCCCTGGACAGGGGGACGATACGCAGTATTTT. Encoded protein: CASSPGQGDDTQYF.

The chain couples TRBV6-5 to TRBJ2-7; D not resolved. With 11 bases removed from V and 1 base from J, the gap between germline ends came to 12 bases. The CDR3 spans 12 residues. Germline V CDR1 and CDR2: MNHEY, SVGAGI. CDR3 in amino acids: CAASRYSYEQYF. Written as DNA, the CDR3 is TGTGCCGCGAGCCGATATTCCTACGAGCAGTACTTC.

This chain connects TRBV1 to TRBJ2-5; TRBD2 was called by the table and not checked on the DNA. TRBV1 is labeled a pseudogene. This CDR3 comprises 14 residues. CDR3 in amino acids: CTSSQKRIQETQYF. The CDR3 DNA is TGCACCAGCAGCCAAAAGCGGATCCAAGAGACCCAGTACTTC.

V is TRBV27 and J is TRBJ2-1; TRBD2 agrees at 12 bases. The CDR3 extends over 17 amino acids. The V gene's germline CDR1 is MNHEY and CDR2 SMNVEV (reference sequence). Trimming removed 3 bases from V and 8 bases from J; junction bases left unmatched: 11. CDR3 sequence reads: CASSFDASGRVVHEQFF. The CDR3 region has the DNA TGTGCCAGCAGTTTTGATGCTAGCGGGAGGGTTGTACATGAGCAGTTCTTC.

The rearrangement uses TRBV28 and TRBJ2-5, with D perhaps TRBD1 (5 bases). The CDR3 spans 14 residues. The germline V and J ends were trimmed by 7 bases and 4 bases, with 16 bases remaining between them. Germline CDR1 and CDR2: MDHEN and SYDVKM. In nucleotides, the CDR3 is TGTGCCAGCACCATCCTCAGGGATGCAGAGACCCAGTACTTC. It codes for CASTILRDAETQYF. The full variable domain, with the rest looked up from reference TRBV28 and TRBJ2-5, is DVKVTQSSRYLVKRTGEKVFLECVQDMDHENMFWYRQDPGLGLRLIYFSYDVKMKEKGDIPEGYSVSREKKERFSLILESASTNQTSMYLCASTILRDAETQYFGPGTRLLVL.